This TCR beta chain derives from a study of post-analysis software for immune sequencing data. Study context: The disease courses covered relapsing-remitting, secondary progressive and progressive-relapsing multiple sclerosis.

A word on this clonotype: What it binds is not known.

Unique molecular identifiers tagged the TCR beta cDNA libraries. There were roughly 0.85 to 11 million T cells, and some 500,000 cDNA molecules came from them. Using its own MiXCR run on the PCR reads, TCRdb lists one record per CDR3 protein. The data contain some 500,000 distinct CDR3 sequences, around 40% of them singletons. Per the germline V gene, CDR1 is MNHNS and CDR2 is SASEGT. Unmatched junction bases numbered 10, after V lost 0 bases and J lost 9 bases. The CDR3 extends over 16 amino acids. The study's findings and limits: By F measure, samples from a shared preparation batch strongly co-clustered. TRBV5-6, TRBV5-1 and TRBV20-1 belonged to a set of about 5 TRBV segments that were more frequent in patients than controls. Patients with multiple sclerosis recorded significantly lower normalized Chao1 diversity than controls, the study found.

This receptor was identified in a girl between 5 and 17 years old with multiple sclerosis. The sequenced sample was blood. J is TRBJ2-1 and V is TRBV6-1; 8 bases are shared with TRBD2. Written as DNA, the CDR3 is TGTGCCAGCAGTGAAGCTAGGCTAGCGGGTGCGAGTGAGCAGTTCTTC. Protein: CASSEARLAGASEQFF.